Sequencing of this TCR beta chain was carried out in a study of blood T cell repertoires in COVID-19. Background on the study: Sample material is recorded as cDNA or gDNA derived from T cells, B-cell-depleted T cells, or PBMCs.

This CDR3 comprises 11 residues. The germline gives CDR1 MDHEN, CDR2 SYDVKM. V was pared by 8 bases and J by 5 bases, with 2 bases of the junction left unmatched. This study enrolled people aged about 18 to 100 from roughly 22 US geographic areas. Cohorts were based on clinical histories the participants reported. Recovered status in Cohort 3 required two negative PCRs, clearance, or symptom resolution. This table comes from immunoSEQ multiplex PCR, and its TCRdb copy is limited to in-frame clones, with some not included. The sample shows under 300,000 clones, approximately 86% of them seen only once.

The sample consisted of PBMCs or T cells enriched from blood (not recorded which). This chain uses TRBV28 with TRBJ2-5; 7 nucleotides align to TRBD1. This TCR derives from a woman aged 45-59 years who had recovered from COVID-19. CDR3 residues: CASSRGETQYF. The CDR3, as DNA: TGTGCCAGCTCCAGGGGGGAGACCCAGTACTTC.